This T cell receptor (beta chain) was sequenced in a study of CD8 T cells in Susac syndrome (dated by TCRdb to the late 2010s). Study-wide context: Repertoire sequencing was used to test whether CD8+ T cell activation and differentiation in Susac syndrome was antigen driven.

Based on the germline V gene, the CDR1 and CDR2 sequences are MDHEN and SYDVKM. The trim is 5 bases for V and 4 bases for J, with a gap of 15 bases between the germline ends. The CDR3 holds 14 amino acids from the cysteine to the phenylalanine. The only DNA kept is the CDR3, 42 bases in frame from the first base. About this clonotype itself: Its antigen is unknown. No base quality information exists; no much larger clone differs at one position.

The paper's findings and limits, for the study overall: The TCR sequencing and HLA analysis was acknowledged to have included a relatively small number of individuals.

Peripheral blood CD8+ and CD4+ T cells from healthy donors, Susac syndrome patients and multiple sclerosis patients were profiled by high-throughput TCR beta sequencing. The multiple sclerosis controls were treatment-naive patients who had stable or active relapsing-remitting disease and met the revised McDonald criteria. Bulk CD8+ and CD4+ T cells were purified magnetically by negative isolation, whereas CD8+ TEMRA cells were enriched by FACS. Blood was drawn into EDTA tubes, processed within 24 hours, and PBMCs were isolated by density gradient centrifugation. PBMCs destined for TCR sequencing were cryopreserved in liquid nitrogen and later thawed in a 37 °C water bath. A purity of at least 90% was achieved for sorted or isolated CD4+, CD8+ and CD8+ TEMRA cells. RNA was extracted using the RNeasy kit, and about 0.45 to 1 microgram was reverse transcribed with random hexamers. The immunoSEQ multiplex PCR assay, covering 54 Vbeta and 13 Jbeta segments, was used to amplify TCR beta CDR3 regions. PCR amplification bias was corrected by using a synthetic template baseline for primer optimization and computational correction. The authors' pipeline ran thus. Only productive sequences were kept, with reads annotated to V, D and J genes according to IMGT and analyzed in immunoSEQ Analyzer. Clonality was calculated as one minus the Shannon entropy normalized by log2 of the number of productive unique sequences. For each patient and control, public and private clones were evaluated within the 100 most prevalent clones. Clones were defined as Susac-specific when absent from the healthy and MS cohorts, from about 1,100 published viral clones and from other ImmuneACCESS disease sequences. Through fastp at Q25 and MiXCR, TCRdb rebuilt clones from the public reads, retaining in-frame beta chains. A single entry per CDR3 protein holds the most common genes and DNA from its merged rows. For this entry, the V and J calls and clone size follow TCRdb and not the study's own pipeline. Recorded for this sample are roughly 120,000 distinct CDR3 sequences; just under 95% of them occurred a single time. The ten top clones hold 0.085% to 0.095% of the sample.

The rearrangement joined TRBV28 to TRBJ2-7; the D gene lacks a confident call. This clonotype originated in a human donor with multiple sclerosis. The material sequenced was CD4+ T cells from PBMCs. The DNA reads TGTGCCAGCAGTCCCCCCCAACAGACTTACGAGCAGTACTTC. This sequence encodes CASSPPQQTYEQYF. Extended through the reference TRBV28 and TRBJ2-7 proteins, this CDR3 yields the full variable domain: DVKVTQSSRYLVKRTGEKVFLECVQDMDHENMFWYRQDPGLGLRLIYFSYDVKMKEKGDIPEGYSVSREKKERFSLILESASTNQTSMYLCASSPPQQTYEQYFGPGTRLTVT.